Each of the 3 T cell receptor beta chains below was sequenced from the same sample in a study of blood T cell repertoires in COVID-19. Some clones are missing from TCRdb's copy, which holds only in-frame ones; the method was immunoSEQ multiplex PCR. The top ten clones hold 1.5% to 2% of a sample with under 250,000 clones, approximately 86% of them seen once. The sample was peripheral blood. All receptors come from a woman aged 55-70 years who had recovered from COVID-19.

V is TRBV18 and J is TRBJ2-3; D may be TRBD1 (7 bases). Trimming removed 9 bases from V and 0 bases from J, with 19 bases in between. The CDR3 length is 16 residues. Germline V gene data show CDR1 as KGHSH and CDR2 as LQKENI. The CDR3 nucleotides read TGTGCCAGTACCCCGAACAGGGGACTTAGCACAGATACGCAGTATTTT. Protein product: CASTPNRGLSTDTQYF.

This clone was counted only a few times. The chain links TRBV7-2 to TRBJ1-6; 8 bases fit TRBD1. Germline CDR1 and CDR2: SGHTA and FQGNSA. The CDR3 is 16 amino acids. V shed 8 bases and J 9 bases; nucleotides not matched to a gene: 15. This CDR3 reads CASATFRGRDGSPLHF. In DNA, the CDR3 is TGTGCCAGCGCCACTTTCAGGGGGCGGGACGGTTCACCCCTCCACTTT.

The rearrangement joins TRBV6-6 to TRBJ1-1; D is unclear. This CDR3 has 14 amino acids. Germline values: CDR1 MNHNY, CDR2 SVGAGI (reference sequence). The ends were cut back, 2 bases at V and 0 bases at J, with 7 bases in the middle. CDR3 residues: CASSYGRLNTEAFF. Written as DNA, the CDR3 is TGTGCCAGCAGTTACGGGCGACTGAACACTGAAGCTTTCTTT.